Given below is one T cell receptor (beta chain) in context. Its antigen is unknown. The data were obtained in a study of CD8+CD57+ T cells in acquired aplastic anemia. Across the whole study: The study obtained an average of approximately 3 ug of DNA from sorted CD4+ and CD8+ cells.

V shed 4 bases and J 0 bases; nucleotides not matched to a gene: 8. The CDR3 contains 19 residues. Germline-derived CDR1 and CDR2 are KGHDR and SFDVKD. Notes on the study in general: Between patients and controls, around 30 CD8+ CDR3 sequences were found in common.

Template material for TCR beta VDJ and CDR3 profiling consisted of genomic DNA. TCRdb fed the reads into MiXCR, producing one record per CDR3 protein. The repertoire holds some 200,000 distinct CDR3 sequences, approximately 35% seen once, with roughly 1.1% in the top ten. The chain recombines TRBV24-1 with TRBJ2-3; 14 bases map to TRBD2. Material for sequencing was sorted CD4+, CD8+, or CD8+CD57+ T cells (not recorded which) from PBMCs. This sequence was found in a human donor in good health, serving as a control. For the CDR3, the DNA is TGTGCCACCAGTGAAGGGACTAGCGGGGGCCGACCTAGCACAGATACGCAGTATTTT. Its protein product is CATSEGTSGGRPSTDTQYF.